This T cell receptor beta chain appears in the sequencing data of a study of T cells in tumors after PD-1 blockade. Study information: On average, peripheral blood gave approximately 120,000 TCR templates and under 45,000 unique clonotypes.

This clone was counted between two and nine times. The method was immunoSEQ multiplex PCR; TCRdb's version includes in-frame clones alone and lacks a portion of them. The sample has around 50,000 clones, more than 65% seen once. Tumor or blood genomic DNA was sequenced, with inputs of roughly 550 ng to 6,500 ng. Trimming cost V 6 bases and J 1 base, with 12 bases left between them. The CDR3 length is 14 residues. The V gene's germline CDR1 is MNHNY and CDR2 SVGAGI (reference sequence). The rearrangement joins TRBV6-6 to TRBJ1-1; D is uncertain. The sequencing here drew on PBMCs, taken before anti-PD-1 therapy. The receptor comes from a human donor with advanced basal cell or squamous cell carcinoma (not recorded which). The DNA of the CDR3 is TGTGCCAGCAGGCTCAAACATCCGAACACTGAAGCTTTCTTT. The encoded protein is CASRLKHPNTEAFF.